This passage covers 9 T cell receptor beta chains from one sample sequenced in a study of tumor and adjacent non-tumor tissue in lung cancer (dated by TCRdb to the late 2010s). Libraries were made using multiplex PCR. The listed sequencing device is Illumina HiSeq 2500. TCRbeta libraries were constructed through three rounds of nested PCR with primers (Table S4) according to protocols adapted from ARM-PCR. Clones were called with MiXCR by TCRdb after fastp trimmed the public reads at Q25, and only in-frame beta chains were retained. For every CDR3 protein sequence, its rows merge into one entry that carries the most common genes and DNA. This sample has more than 90,000 distinct CDR3 sequences in its table, and 65% to 75% of those were observed once. Together, the top ten hold approximately 20% of the sample. RNA was isolated from bulk, unsorted tissue, and RNA quality was assessed with a NanoDrop ND-1000 and an Agilent 2100.

Sequencing was performed on lung tumor tissue. All receptors come from a man in his sixties with non-small cell lung cancer.

This clonotype showed up just a few times. The chain combines TRBV2 with TRBJ2-5; 9 bases agree with TRBD1. The CDR3 is 15 residues long. Germline V gene lookup returns CDR1 SNHLY and CDR2 FYNNEI. J lost 1 base, V lost 5 bases, and 5 bases had no gene match. The CDR3 spells CASSRDRAVQETQYF. In DNA form, the CDR3 reads TGTGCCAGCAGTCGGGACAGGGCGGTCCAAGAGACCCAGTACTTC.

As concerns this clonotype: Compared with germline, one end of the junction differs, possibly owing to a read error. The chain combines TRBV11-1 with TRBJ2-7; TRBD2 is a possible D gene (7 bases). Germline V gives CDR1 SGHAT, CDR2 FQDESV (reference sequence). This CDR3 is built from 17 residues. In nucleotides, the CDR3 is TGTGCAAGCAGCGCGCCGGGACTAACAGGGCCCTTCCGCGAGCAGTACTTC. This translates into CASSAPGLTGPFREQYF.

About this clonotype itself: Possible read error: a much larger clone is one base away. This chain links TRBV11-2 with TRBJ1-2; D unresolved. Germline values: CDR1 SGHAT, CDR2 FQNNGV. This CDR3 region has 15 residues. CDR3 residues: CASGLGSGQIQGYTF. The CDR3 DNA reads TGTGCCAGCGGCTTAGGATCCGGGCAAATCCAGGGCTACACCTTC.

Remarks on this clonotype: One end of the junction varies from germline; a read error may be responsible. The chain recombines TRBV12-3 or TRBV12-4 with TRBJ1-2; D gene uncertain. The CDR3 runs to 12 residues. CDR3: CAGSLTTYGYAF. In nucleotides, the CDR3 is TGTGCCGGCAGTTTAACGACTTATGGCTACGCCTTC.

This clonotype has just a few counts. This may stem from a read error, because a much larger clone lies one nucleotide away. J is TRBJ2-7 and V is TRBV4-1; D might be TRBD1 (6 bases). This CDR3 spans 13 amino acids. Germline CDR1 and CDR2: MGHRA and YSYEKL. The CDR3 coding sequence is TGCGCCAGCAGCCAAGGGACAGACTACGGGCAGTACTTC. Encoded protein: CASSQGTDYGQYF.

Of note for this clonotype: A much bigger clone sits one base away, suggesting this may be a read error. The rearrangement joins TRBV20-1 to TRBJ2-3; D possibly matches TRBD1 or TRBD2 (5 bases each). CDR1 is DFQATT, CDR2 SNEGSKA, per germline (reference sequence). V shed 7 bases and J shed 4 bases, with 27 bases lying between them. CDR3 length: 17 residues. The CDR3 reads CSVNPPPGPHGSDTQYF. The CDR3 DNA reads as TGCAGTGTAAACCCCCCGCCGGGACCTCACGGATCAGATACGCAGTATTTT.

The sample holds many counts of this clonotype. This chain joins TRBV29-1 and TRBJ1-1; no definite D call. CDR1 and CDR2 (germline): SQVTM, ANQGSEA. The CDR3 has 15 amino acids. V gave up 4 bases and J gave up 3 bases, with 18 bases separating them. CDR3 in amino acids: CSVALDATRDTEAFF. The CDR3 DNA is TGCAGCGTTGCCCTGGATGCCACTCGGGACACTGAAGCTTTCTTT. The complete variable domain, with remaining parts taken from reference TRBV29-1 and TRBJ1-1, reads SAVISQKPSRDICQRGTSLTIQCQVDSQVTMMFWYRQQPGQSLTLIATANQGSEATYESGFVIDKFPISRPNLTFSTLTVSNMSPEDSSIYLCSVALDATRDTEAFFGQGTRLTVV.

On this clonotype: One end of the junction is discordant with germline, which a read error may explain. CDR3 in DNA: TGTGCCAGCAGCGGGGGACTAGCGGGGAATGAGCAGTCCTTC. It encodes CASSGGLAGNEQSF. The V call is TRBV5-8, the J call TRBJ2-1; 13 bases match TRBD2. Germline CDR1 SGHTS, CDR2 YDEGEE. The CDR3 length is 14 residues.

Details on this clonotype: One base away lies a much larger clone, so this may be a sequencing read error. The conserved final phenylalanine or tryptophan is absent from the CDR3, which likely points to a read error. V is TRBV25-1 and J is TRBJ2-1, with D hard to call. The ends were cut back, 6 bases at V and 0 bases at J, with 12 bases in the middle. This CDR3 has 15 residues. In germline, CDR1 is MGHDK, CDR2 SYGVNS. Here the CDR3 reads CASSAIKTSYNEQFL. CDR3 nucleotides: TGTGCCAGCAGCGCGATCAAGACCTCCTACAATGAGCAGTTCTTA.